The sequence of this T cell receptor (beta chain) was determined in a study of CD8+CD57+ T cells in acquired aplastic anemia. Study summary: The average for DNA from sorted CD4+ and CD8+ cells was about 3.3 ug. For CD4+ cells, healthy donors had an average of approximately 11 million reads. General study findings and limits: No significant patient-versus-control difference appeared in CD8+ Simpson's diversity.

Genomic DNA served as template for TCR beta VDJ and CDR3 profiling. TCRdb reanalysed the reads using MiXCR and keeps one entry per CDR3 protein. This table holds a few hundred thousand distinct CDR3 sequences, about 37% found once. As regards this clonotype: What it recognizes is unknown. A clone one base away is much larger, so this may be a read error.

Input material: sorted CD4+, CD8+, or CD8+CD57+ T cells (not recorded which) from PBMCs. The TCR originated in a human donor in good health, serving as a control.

Here the CDR3 DNA reads TGCGGTGCTAGAGTAGTAGCGGGGGAGGGAGAGACCCAGTACTTC. Protein sequence: CGARVVAGEGETQYF. The chain uses TRBV20-1 and TRBJ2-5; 9 bases are a match to TRBD2. The CDR3 totals 15 residues. Germline V gene lookup returns CDR1 DFQATT and CDR2 SNEGSKA (reference sequence).